Shown below are 26 T cell receptor beta chains from a single sample sequenced in a study of T-cell memory formation after mild COVID-19. Each CDR3 protein gets one entry after TCRdb re-called the 5' RACE reads with MiXCR. Counted here are about half a million distinct CDR3 sequences, 15% to 20% occurring once; the ten biggest clones make up 9% to 15%. Source material: PBMCs or a T cell subset sorted from them (not recorded which). The receptors here all came from an adult woman who had mild COVID-19 (a few samples of this study predate the infection). Cell type and time point are not known.

A few counts support this clonotype. This chain uses TRBV21-1 with TRBJ1-5; no check of the table's D call, TRBD1, against the DNA was made. TRBV21-1 is a pseudogene segment. CDR3 length: 17 residues. The CDR3 here is CASSKDVGHHSNQPQHF. CDR3 DNA: TGTGCCAGCAGCAAAGACGTGGGACACCATAGCAATCAGCCCCAGCATTTT.

This clonotype was detected a few times. J is TRBJ1-2 and V is TRBV12-3 or TRBV12-4, with D possibly TRBD1 on 5 matching bases. Trimming left V 5 bases short and J 4 bases short, with 20 bases between. This CDR3 spans 16 amino acids. The CDR3 is CASSPEGPRISYGYTF. CDR3 DNA: TGTGCCAGCAGTCCAGAGGGACCCCGAATCAGCTATGGCTACACCTTC.

This chain joins TRBV9 and TRBJ2-6; D uncertain. This CDR3 contains 14 residues. V was shortened by 0 bases and J by 2 bases, with 3 bases between the two germline ends. CDR1 and CDR2 (germline): SGDLS, YYNGEE. CDR3 residues: CASSVGAGANVLTF. The CDR3 bases are TGTGCCAGCAGCGTAGGGGCTGGGGCCAACGTCCTGACTTTC. Drawing the rest from reference TRBV9 and TRBJ2-6, the complete variable domain is DSGVTQTPKHLITATGQRVTLRCSPRSGDLSVYWYQQSLDQGLQFLIQYYNGEERAKGNILERFSAQQFPDLHSELNLSSLELGDSALYFCASSVGAGANVLTFGAGSRLTVL.

This clonotype was found a few times. The chain joins TRBV24-1 to TRBJ2-2, with 8 nucleotides matching TRBD1. CDR3 length: 15 residues. Germline assignment: CDR1 KGHDR and CDR2 SFDVKD. J gave up 1 base and V 9 bases, and 6 bases lay outside the gene matches. The CDR3 DNA is TGTGCCACCTCAACCGGGACAGGGAACACCGGGGAGCTGTTTTTT. It encodes CATSTGTGNTGELFF.

A few counts support this clonotype. V is TRBV2 and J is TRBJ2-3; D may be TRBD2 (5 bases). From germline, CDR1 is SNHLY and CDR2 FYNNEI. V shed 1 base and J shed 0 bases, with 8 bases lying between them. The CDR3 spans 15 residues. For the CDR3, the DNA is TGTGCCAGCAGTGAAGTGAGGACTAGCACAGATACGCAGTATTTT. Translation: CASSEVRTSTDTQYF.

This clonotype has just a few counts. The chain couples TRBV7-2 to TRBJ2-5; 7 nucleotides align to TRBD2. The ends lost 0 bases at V and 5 bases at J; junction bases unmatched: 12. Germline loops: CDR1 SGHTA, CDR2 FQGNSA. The CDR3 contains 17 residues. CDR3: CASSLAASGGTGETQYF. DNA of the CDR3: TGTGCCAGCAGCTTAGCGGCTAGCGGAGGAACTGGGGAGACCCAGTACTTC.

The V gene is TRBV19, the J gene TRBJ1-1, with 12 nucleotides matching TRBD1. CDR1 and CDR2 from the germline V gene are LNHDA and SQIVND (reference sequence). Germline trimming cut 4 bases from V and 5 bases from J; bases unmatched to any gene: 2. The CDR3 covers 14 residues. The CDR3 bases are TGTGCCAGTAGTAGGGACAGGGGGCGGACTGAAGCTTTCTTT. Protein product: CASSRDRGRTEAFF. Based on the CDR3 plus reference TRBV19 and TRBJ1-1, the full variable domain is DGGITQSPKYLFRKEGQNVTLSCEQNLNHDAMYWYRQDPGQGLRLIYYSQIVNDFQKGDIAEGYSVSREKKESFPLTVTSAQKNPTAFYLCASSRDRGRTEAFFGQGTRLTVV.

V gene TRBV6-5 combines with J gene TRBJ2-7, with TRBD2 identical over 14 bases. CDR3 length: 16 residues. Per germline, CDR1 MNHEY and CDR2 SVGAGI. V gave up 4 bases and J gave up 9 bases; unmatched junction bases: 11. CDR3 coding DNA: TGTGCCAGCAGTTCAACACCGGGACTAGCGGGAGAGGTGCAGTACTTC. Translating gives CASSSTPGLAGEVQYF.

This clonotype was observed at least ten times. The CDR3 nucleotides are TGTGCCAGCAGCTTATCTGACTTTTACTCCTACGAGCAGTACTTC. Translating gives CASSLSDFYSYEQYF. V usage is TRBV7-9 and J usage is TRBJ2-7; D not resolved. The germline V gene has CDR1 SEHNR and CDR2 FQNEAQ (reference sequence). The CDR3 loop spans 15 amino acids. The V and J ends lost 2 bases and 0 bases respectively, with 11 bases between them. The whole variable domain, filled in from reference TRBV7-9 and TRBJ2-7, reads DTGVSQNPRHKITKRGQNVTFRCDPISEHNRLYWYRQTLGQGPEFLTYFQNEAQLEKSRLLSDRFSAERPKGSFSTLEIQRTEQGDSAMYLCASSLSDFYSYEQYFGPGTRLTVT.

The CDR3 nucleotides are TGCAGTGCTCCCTGGGGACTAGCGGGGAGGGATGAGCAGTTCTTC. It is translated as CSAPWGLAGRDEQFF. V and J are TRBV20-1 and TRBJ2-1; the match to TRBD2 covers 13 bases. The germline V gene has CDR1 DFQATT and CDR2 SNEGSKA (reference sequence). This CDR3 is built from 15 residues. J gave up 8 bases and V 5 bases, and 9 bases lay outside the gene matches.

In this sample, this clonotype turned up many times. The chain employs TRBV7-8 and TRBJ2-3; no firm D call. V was cut by 5 bases and J by 0 bases, with 12 bases left in between. Per germline, CDR1 SGHVS and CDR2 FQNEAQ. CDR3 length: 15 residues. CDR3 coding DNA: TGTGCCAGCAGCCCCGGTGTGTCTAGCACAGATACGCAGTATTTT. It specifies CASSPGVSSTDTQYF.

The J gene is TRBJ2-6, the V gene TRBV30, with D perhaps TRBD1 or TRBD2 (6 bases each). Looked up from germline, CDR1 is GTSNPN and CDR2 is SVGIG (reference sequence). Trimming left V 0 bases short and J 2 bases short, with 8 bases between. The CDR3 is 15 residues long. The CDR3 region has the DNA TGTGCCTGGAGTGTAGGGGGGACTGGGGCCAACGTCCTGACTTTC. Translating it yields CAWSVGGTGANVLTF.

V is TRBV2 and J is TRBJ2-2, with TRBD2 as a possible D gene (5 bases). The V and J ends lost 7 bases and 4 bases respectively, with 16 bases between them. Germline CDR1 is SNHLY and CDR2 is FYNNEI. This CDR3 region has 15 residues. The CDR3 loop reads CASTYERASTGELFF. The CDR3 nucleotides read TGTGCCAGCACCTACGAGAGGGCAAGCACCGGGGAGCTGTTTTTT.

This clonotype was seen only a few times. The chain uses TRBV30 and TRBJ2-2, with 8 bases that match TRBD1. The V gene's germline CDR1 is GTSNPN and CDR2 SVGIG (reference sequence). The CDR3 extends over 15 amino acids. Trimming took 4 bases from V and 5 from J; bases not matched to a gene: 9. DNA for the CDR3: TGTGCCTGGAACAGACAGGGGTATGGGACCGGGGAGCTGTTTTTT. It translates to CAWNRQGYGTGELFF.

The rearrangement joins TRBV27 to TRBJ2-4; no reliable D call. The germline gives CDR1 MNHEY, CDR2 SMNVEV (reference sequence). CDR3 size: 14 residues. Trimming pared 6 bases from V and 0 bases from J, leaving 9 bases between. CDR3: CASSADLAKNIQYF. CDR3 coding DNA: TGTGCCAGCAGCGCTGATCTAGCCAAAAACATTCAGTACTTC.

The chain combines TRBV15 with TRBJ1-2; tentative D call: TRBD1 (5 bases). The CDR3 contains 13 residues. Germline CDR1 and CDR2: LNHNV and YYDKDF (reference sequence). Trimming removed 1 base from V and 10 bases from J, with 13 bases in between. The CDR3 is CATSRAPPGPYTF. CDR3 in DNA: TGTGCCACCAGCAGAGCCCCACCGGGACCCTACACCTTC.

In its sample, this clonotype was seen a few times. The chain carries TRBV4-1 and TRBJ2-7, with D maybe TRBD1 (6 bases). This CDR3 has 17 amino acids. Trimming took 1 base from V and 4 from J, leaving 20 bases between them. Germline CDR1 and CDR2: MGHRA and YSYEKL. In nucleotides, the CDR3 is TGCGCCAGCAGCCAAGGGGACATCTCCCGACACCCTTACGAGCAGTACTTC. It translates to CASSQGDISRHPYEQYF.

The chain uses TRBV4-1 and TRBJ2-5, with 10 bases matching TRBD2. Germline V gene sequence: CDR1 MGHRA, CDR2 YSYEKL. This CDR3 is 17 amino acids long. J was trimmed by 0 bases and V by 3 bases; bases with no gene match: 7. Here the CDR3 DNA reads TGCGCCAGCAGCCAGGATACTAGCGGGGATAACCAAGAGACCCAGTACTTC. It codes for CASSQDTSGDNQETQYF.

The chain couples TRBV6-1 to TRBJ2-1; 10 positions agree with TRBD2. The CDR3 has 16 residues. J was trimmed by 7 bases and V by 6 bases; bases with no gene match: 12. The germline gives CDR1 MNHNS, CDR2 SASEGT. The CDR3 loop is CASRGPAAGGENEQFF. CDR3 nucleotide sequence: TGTGCCAGCAGGGGTCCTGCAGCGGGGGGGGAGAATGAGCAGTTCTTC.

This clonotype was seen a handful of times. The chain couples TRBV2 to TRBJ2-3; D perhaps matches TRBD1 (6 bases). Germline-derived CDR1 and CDR2 are SNHLY and FYNNEI. This CDR3 has 16 amino acids. V lost 7 bases and J 6 bases, leaving 23 bases between the germline ends. The CDR3 nucleotides read TGTGCCAGCATTATCTTCGACGTGGGGGACATGGATACGCAGTATTTT. Its protein is CASIIFDVGDMDTQYF.

The rearrangement links TRBV7-9 to TRBJ2-7; no definite D call. The germline V gene has CDR1 SEHNR and CDR2 FQNEAQ (reference sequence). This CDR3 has 14 amino acids. V lost 5 bases and J 0 bases, leaving 11 bases between the germline ends. CDR3 loop: CASSPWQDSYEQYF. Here the CDR3 DNA reads TGTGCCAGCAGCCCGTGGCAGGACTCCTACGAGCAGTACTTC. Full variable domain (outside the CDR3, taken from reference TRBV7-9 and TRBJ2-7): DTGVSQNPRHKITKRGQNVTFRCDPISEHNRLYWYRQTLGQGPEFLTYFQNEAQLEKSRLLSDRFSAERPKGSFSTLEIQRTEQGDSAMYLCASSPWQDSYEQYFGPGTRLTVT.

This chain connects TRBV6-5 to TRBJ2-5, with 14 bases aligning to TRBD2. Per germline, CDR1 MNHEY and CDR2 SVGAGI. V was clipped by 0 bases and J by 5 bases; unmatched bases: 5. This CDR3 is 17 amino acids long. In DNA, the CDR3 is TGTGCCAGCAGTTACTCGACTAGCGGGAGGGCCTGGGAGACCCAGTACTTC. It is translated as CASSYSTSGRAWETQYF.

This clonotype showed up many times. The V call is TRBV20-1, the J call TRBJ2-4; the D call may be TRBD1 or TRBD2 (5 bases each). Germline V gives CDR1 DFQATT, CDR2 SNEGSKA (reference sequence). CDR3 length: 16 amino acids. V lost 5 bases, J lost 1 base, and 18 bases lay in between. DNA for the CDR3: TGCAGTGCTTCCCGGAAAGGGGCTAGCGCCAAAAACATTCAGTACTTC. Translated, it gives CSASRKGASAKNIQYF.

The chain joins TRBV30 to TRBJ1-5; D ambiguous. The germline gives CDR1 GTSNPN, CDR2 SVGIG (reference sequence). V was cut by 4 bases and J by 2 bases, with 12 bases left in between. The CDR3 is 14 amino acids. As DNA, the CDR3 is TGTGCCTGGAACAAGGGCGGGGGCAATCAGCCCCAGCATTTT. This sequence encodes CAWNKGGGNQPQHF.

Only a few counts were recorded for this clonotype. The chain is built from TRBV19 and TRBJ1-1, with D perhaps TRBD1 (6 bases). V dropped 3 bases and J dropped 5 bases, with 22 bases sitting between them. Germline loops: CDR1 LNHDA, CDR2 SQIVND (reference sequence). The CDR3 is 17 residues long. The CDR3 here is CASSMRGERAQGTEAFF. In nucleotides, the CDR3 is TGTGCCAGTAGTATGAGGGGGGAGAGGGCGCAGGGGACTGAAGCTTTCTTT. The full variable domain, completed using reference TRBV19 and TRBJ1-1, is DGGITQSPKYLFRKEGQNVTLSCEQNLNHDAMYWYRQDPGQGLRLIYYSQIVNDFQKGDIAEGYSVSREKKESFPLTVTSAQKNPTAFYLCASSMRGERAQGTEAFFGQGTRLTVV.

This clonotype came up a few times. The chain combines TRBV12-3 or TRBV12-4 with TRBJ1-5; D is unclear. The CDR3 extends over 16 amino acids. V was cut by 4 bases and J by 5 bases, with 18 bases left in between. CDR3 amino acids: CASSSPEGAGDQPQHF. The CDR3 DNA is TGTGCCAGCAGTTCCCCCGAGGGCGCCGGGGATCAGCCCCAGCATTTT.